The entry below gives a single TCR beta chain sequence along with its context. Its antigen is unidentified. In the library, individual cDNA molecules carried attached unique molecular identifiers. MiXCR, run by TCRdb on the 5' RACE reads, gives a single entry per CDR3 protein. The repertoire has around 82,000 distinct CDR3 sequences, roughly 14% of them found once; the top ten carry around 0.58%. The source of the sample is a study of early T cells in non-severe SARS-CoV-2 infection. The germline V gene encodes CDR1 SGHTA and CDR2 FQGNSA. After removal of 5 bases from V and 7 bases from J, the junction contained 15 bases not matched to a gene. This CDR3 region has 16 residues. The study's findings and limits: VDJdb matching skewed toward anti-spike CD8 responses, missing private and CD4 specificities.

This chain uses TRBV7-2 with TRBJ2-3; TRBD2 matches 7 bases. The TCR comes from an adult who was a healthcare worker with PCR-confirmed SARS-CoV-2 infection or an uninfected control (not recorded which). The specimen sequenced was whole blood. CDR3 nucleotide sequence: TGTGCCAGCAGCAGAGAAGGGACTAATCCCACTAATACGCAGTATTTT. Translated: CASSREGTNPTNTQYF.